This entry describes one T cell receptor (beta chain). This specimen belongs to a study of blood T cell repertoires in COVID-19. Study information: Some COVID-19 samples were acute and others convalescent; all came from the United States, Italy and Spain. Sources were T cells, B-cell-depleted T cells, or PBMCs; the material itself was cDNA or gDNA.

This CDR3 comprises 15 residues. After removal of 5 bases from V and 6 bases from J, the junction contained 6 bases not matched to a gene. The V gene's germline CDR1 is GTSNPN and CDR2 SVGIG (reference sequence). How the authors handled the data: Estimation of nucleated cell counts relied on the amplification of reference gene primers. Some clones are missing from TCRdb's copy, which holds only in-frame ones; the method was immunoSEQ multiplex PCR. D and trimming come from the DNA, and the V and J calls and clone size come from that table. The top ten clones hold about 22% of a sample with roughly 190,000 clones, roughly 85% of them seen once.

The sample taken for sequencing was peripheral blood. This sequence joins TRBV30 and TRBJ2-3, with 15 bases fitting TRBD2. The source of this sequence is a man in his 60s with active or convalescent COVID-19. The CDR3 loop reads CAWGLAGGQTDTQYF. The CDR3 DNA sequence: TGTGCCTGGGGACTAGCGGGGGGGCAGACGGATACGCAGTATTTT.